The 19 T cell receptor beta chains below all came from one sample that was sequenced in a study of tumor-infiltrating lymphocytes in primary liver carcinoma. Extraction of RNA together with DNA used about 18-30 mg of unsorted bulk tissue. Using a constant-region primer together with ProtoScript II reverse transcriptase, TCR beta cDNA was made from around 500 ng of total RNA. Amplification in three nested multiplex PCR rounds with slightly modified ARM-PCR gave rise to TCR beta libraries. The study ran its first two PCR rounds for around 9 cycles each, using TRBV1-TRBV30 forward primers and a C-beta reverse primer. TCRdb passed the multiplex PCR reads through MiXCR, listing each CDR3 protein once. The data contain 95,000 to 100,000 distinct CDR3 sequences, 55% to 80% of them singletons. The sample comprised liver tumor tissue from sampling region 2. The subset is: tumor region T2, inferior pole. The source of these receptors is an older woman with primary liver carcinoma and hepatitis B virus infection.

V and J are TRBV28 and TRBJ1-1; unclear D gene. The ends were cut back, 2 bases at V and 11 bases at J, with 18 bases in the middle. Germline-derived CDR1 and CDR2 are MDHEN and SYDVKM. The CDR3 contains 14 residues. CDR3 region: CASSLEQLNTKAFF. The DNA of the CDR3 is TGTGCCAGCAGTTTAGAACAGCTTAACACTAAGGCTTTCTTT.

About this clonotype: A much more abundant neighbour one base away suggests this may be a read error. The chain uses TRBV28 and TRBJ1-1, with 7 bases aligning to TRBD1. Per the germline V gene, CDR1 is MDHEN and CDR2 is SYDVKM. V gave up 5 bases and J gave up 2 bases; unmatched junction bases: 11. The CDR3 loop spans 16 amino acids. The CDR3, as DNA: TGTGCCAGCAGTACACCCACAGGGGCCACTAACACTGAAGCTTTCTTT. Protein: CASSTPTGATNTEAFF. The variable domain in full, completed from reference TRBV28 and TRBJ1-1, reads DVKVTQSSRYLVKRTGEKVFLECVQDMDHENMFWYRQDPGLGLRLIYFSYDVKMKEKGDIPEGYSVSREKKERFSLILESASTNQTSMYLCASSTPTGATNTEAFFGQGTRLTVV.

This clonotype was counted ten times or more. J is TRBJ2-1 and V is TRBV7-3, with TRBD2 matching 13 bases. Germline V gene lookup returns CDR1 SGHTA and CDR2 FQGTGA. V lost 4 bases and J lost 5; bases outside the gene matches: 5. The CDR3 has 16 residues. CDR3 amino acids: CASSSTGLAGNNEQFF. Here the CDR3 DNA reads TGTGCCAGCAGCTCGACGGGACTAGCGGGAAACAATGAGCAGTTCTTC.

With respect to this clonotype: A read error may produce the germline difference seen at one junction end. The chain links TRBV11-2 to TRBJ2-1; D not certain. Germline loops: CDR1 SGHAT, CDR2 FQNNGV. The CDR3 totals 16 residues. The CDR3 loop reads CTSSIVEAPTYSEQFF. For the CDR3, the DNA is TGTACCAGCAGCATAGTAGAGGCCCCTACCTACAGTGAGCAGTTCTTC.

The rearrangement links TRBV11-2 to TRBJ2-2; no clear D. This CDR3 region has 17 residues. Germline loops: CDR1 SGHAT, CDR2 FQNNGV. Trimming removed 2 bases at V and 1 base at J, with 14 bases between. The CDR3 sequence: CASSLLVPGLNTGELFF. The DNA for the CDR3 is TGTGCCAGCAGCTTACTGGTCCCAGGCTTGAACACCGGGGAGCTGTTTTTT. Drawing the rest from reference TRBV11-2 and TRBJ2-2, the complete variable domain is EAGVAQSPRYKIIEKRQSVAFWCNPISGHATLYWYQQILGQGPKLLIQFQNNGVVDDSQLPKDRFSAERLKGVDSTLKIQPAKLEDSAVYLCASSLLVPGLNTGELFFGEGSRLTVL.

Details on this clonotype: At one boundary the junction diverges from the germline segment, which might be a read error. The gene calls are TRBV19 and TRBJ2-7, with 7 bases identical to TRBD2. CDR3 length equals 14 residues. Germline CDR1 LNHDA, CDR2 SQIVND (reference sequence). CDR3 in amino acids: CASSSGGRGYGQYF. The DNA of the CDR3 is TGTGCCAGTAGTTCCGGCGGGAGAGGCTACGGGCAGTACTTC.

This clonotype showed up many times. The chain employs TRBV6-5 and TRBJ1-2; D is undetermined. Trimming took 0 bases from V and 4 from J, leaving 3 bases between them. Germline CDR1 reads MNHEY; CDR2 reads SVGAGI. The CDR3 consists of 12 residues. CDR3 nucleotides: TGTGCCAGCAGTTACTCAGGCTATGGCTACACCTTC. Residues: CASSYSGYGYTF.

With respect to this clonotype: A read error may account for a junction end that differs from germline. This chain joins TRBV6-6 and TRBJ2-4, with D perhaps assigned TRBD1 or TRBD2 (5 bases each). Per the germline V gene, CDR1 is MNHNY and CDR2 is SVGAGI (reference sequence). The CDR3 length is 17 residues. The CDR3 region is CASSYGGRGLAENIQYF. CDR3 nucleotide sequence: TGTGCCAGTAGTTACGGTGGACGGGGCCTAGCCGAAAACATTCAGTACTTC.

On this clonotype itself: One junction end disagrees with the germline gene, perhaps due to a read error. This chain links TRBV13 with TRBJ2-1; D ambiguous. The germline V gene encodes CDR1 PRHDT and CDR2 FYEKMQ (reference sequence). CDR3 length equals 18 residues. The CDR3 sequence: CASSSPPPLRSSYIEQFF. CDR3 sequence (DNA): TGTGCCAGCAGTTCCCCCCCTCCCCTTAGGAGCTCCTACATTGAGCAGTTCTTC.

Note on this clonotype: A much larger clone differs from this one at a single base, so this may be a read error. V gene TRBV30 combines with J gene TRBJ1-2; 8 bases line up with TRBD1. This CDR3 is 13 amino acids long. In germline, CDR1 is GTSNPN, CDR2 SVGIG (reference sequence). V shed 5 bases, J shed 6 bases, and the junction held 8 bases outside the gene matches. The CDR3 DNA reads TGTGCCTGGGCCGGGCAGGGGGCCGATGGCTACACCTTC. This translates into CAWAGQGADGYTF.

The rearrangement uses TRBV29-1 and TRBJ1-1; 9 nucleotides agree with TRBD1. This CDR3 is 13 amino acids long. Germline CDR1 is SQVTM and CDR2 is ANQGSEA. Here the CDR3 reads CGVLTGGDTEAFF. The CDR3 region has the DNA TGCGGTGTGCTGACAGGGGGTGACACTGAAGCTTTCTTT.

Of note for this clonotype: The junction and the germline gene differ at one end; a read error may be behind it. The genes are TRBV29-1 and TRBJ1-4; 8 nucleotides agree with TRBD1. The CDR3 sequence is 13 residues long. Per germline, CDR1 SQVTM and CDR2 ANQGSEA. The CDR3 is CNVSRGQGIGLCF. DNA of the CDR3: TGCAACGTTAGCCGAGGACAGGGCATTGGACTGTGTTTT. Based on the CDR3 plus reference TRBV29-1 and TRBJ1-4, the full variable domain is SAVISQKPSRDICQRGTSLTIQCQVDSQVTMMFWYRQQPGQSLTLIATANQGSEATYESGFVIDKFPISRPNLTFSTLTVSNMSPEDSSIYLCNVSRGQGIGLCFGSGTQLSVL.

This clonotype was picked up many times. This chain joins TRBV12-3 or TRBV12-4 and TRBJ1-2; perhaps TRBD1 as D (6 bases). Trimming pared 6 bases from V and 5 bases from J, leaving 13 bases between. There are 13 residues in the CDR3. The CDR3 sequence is CASSTGGGYGYTF. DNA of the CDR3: TGTGCCAGCAGCACTGGGGGCGGGTATGGCTACACCTTC.

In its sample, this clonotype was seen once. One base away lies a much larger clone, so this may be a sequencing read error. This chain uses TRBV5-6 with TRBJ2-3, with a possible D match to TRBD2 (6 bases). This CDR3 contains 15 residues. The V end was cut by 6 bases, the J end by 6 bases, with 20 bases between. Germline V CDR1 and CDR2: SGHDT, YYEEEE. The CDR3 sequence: CASTQGLRGSDTQYF. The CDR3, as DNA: TGTGCCAGCACCCAAGGCTTACGGGGGTCGGATACGCAGTATTTT. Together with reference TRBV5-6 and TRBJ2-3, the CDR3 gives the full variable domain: DAGVTQSPTHLIKTRGQQVTLRCSPKSGHDTVSWYQQALGQGPQFIFQYYEEEERQRGNFPDRFSGHQFPNYSSELNVNALLLGDSALYLCASTQGLRGSDTQYFGPGTRLTVL.

In DNA, the CDR3 is TGTGCCAGTAGTGCGAAATCCCCGGGACAGGTGGATCCCTTGGAGGGCTACACCTTC. Translated: CASSAKSPGQVDPLEGYTF. The chain joins TRBV6-5 to TRBJ1-2; TRBD1 matches at 8 bases. Looked up from germline, CDR1 is MNHEY and CDR2 is SVGAGI. This CDR3 is 19 amino acids long. Losses at the gene ends were 9 bases for V and 8 bases for J; bases not matched to a gene: 29.

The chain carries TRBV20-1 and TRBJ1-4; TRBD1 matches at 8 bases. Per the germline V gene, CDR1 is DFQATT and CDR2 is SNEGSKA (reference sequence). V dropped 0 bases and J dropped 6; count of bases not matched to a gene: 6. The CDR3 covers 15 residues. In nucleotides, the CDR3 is TGCAGTGCTAGAGAACCGGGACAGGAATATGAAAAACTGTTTTTT. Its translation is CSAREPGQEYEKLFF.

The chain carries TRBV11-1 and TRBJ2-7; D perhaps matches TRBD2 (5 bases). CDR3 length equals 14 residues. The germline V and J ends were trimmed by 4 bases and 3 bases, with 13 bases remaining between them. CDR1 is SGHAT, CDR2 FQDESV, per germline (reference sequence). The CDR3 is CASSWKRAIYEQYF. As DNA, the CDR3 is TGTGCCAGCAGCTGGAAGAGGGCCATCTACGAGCAGTACTTC.

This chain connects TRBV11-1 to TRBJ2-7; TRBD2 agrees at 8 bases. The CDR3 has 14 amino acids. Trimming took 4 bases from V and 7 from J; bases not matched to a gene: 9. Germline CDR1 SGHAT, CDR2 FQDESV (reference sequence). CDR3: CASSSKAGGEEQYF. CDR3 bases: TGTGCCAGCAGCTCCAAGGCGGGAGGCGAAGAGCAGTACTTC.

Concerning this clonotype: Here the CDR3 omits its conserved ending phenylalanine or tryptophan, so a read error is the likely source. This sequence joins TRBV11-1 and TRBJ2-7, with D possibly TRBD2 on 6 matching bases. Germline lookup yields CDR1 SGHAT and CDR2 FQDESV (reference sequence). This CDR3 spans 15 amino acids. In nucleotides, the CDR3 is TGTACCAGGAGCTGGGGCGGGACGAGGACCTACGAGCAGTACCTC. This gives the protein CTRSWGGTRTYEQYL.